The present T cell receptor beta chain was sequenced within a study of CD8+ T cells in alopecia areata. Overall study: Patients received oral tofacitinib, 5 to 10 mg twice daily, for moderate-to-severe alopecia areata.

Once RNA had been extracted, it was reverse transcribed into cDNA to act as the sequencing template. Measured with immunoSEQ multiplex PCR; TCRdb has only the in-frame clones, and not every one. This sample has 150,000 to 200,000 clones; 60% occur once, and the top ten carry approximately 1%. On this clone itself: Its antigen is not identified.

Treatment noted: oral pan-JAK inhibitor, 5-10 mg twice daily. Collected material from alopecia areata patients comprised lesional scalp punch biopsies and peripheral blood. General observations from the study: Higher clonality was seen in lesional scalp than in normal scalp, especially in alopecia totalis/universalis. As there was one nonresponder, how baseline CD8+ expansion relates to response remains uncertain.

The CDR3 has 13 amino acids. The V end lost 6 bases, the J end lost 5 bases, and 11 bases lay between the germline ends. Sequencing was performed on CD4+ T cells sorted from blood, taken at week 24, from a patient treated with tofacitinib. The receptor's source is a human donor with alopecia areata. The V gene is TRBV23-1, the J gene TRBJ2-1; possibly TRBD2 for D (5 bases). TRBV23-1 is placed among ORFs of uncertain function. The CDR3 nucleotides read TGCGCCAGCAGCCACCGGGAAAACAATGAGCAGTTCTTC. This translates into CASSHRENNEQFF.